This record covers a single T cell receptor (beta chain). The protocol was immunoSEQ multiplex PCR, while the TCRdb copy is restricted to in-frame clones and leaves out a portion. This table holds 200,000 to 300,000 clones, approximately 80% found once. This record belongs to a study of blood T cell repertoires in COVID-19. The length of the CDR3 is 15 residues. Germline CDR1 reads SGHNT; CDR2 reads YYREEE (reference sequence). V was pared by 4 bases and J by 4 bases, with 6 bases of the junction left unmatched. The TCR sequence derives from a man aged 60 to 75 with acute or convalescent COVID-19. This chain links TRBV5-4 with TRBJ2-1; 9 bases fit TRBD2. Material: peripheral blood. The chain's CDR3 is CASSPTSGTYNEQFF. As DNA, the CDR3 is TGTGCCAGCAGCCCGACTAGCGGAACATACAATGAGCAGTTCTTC.